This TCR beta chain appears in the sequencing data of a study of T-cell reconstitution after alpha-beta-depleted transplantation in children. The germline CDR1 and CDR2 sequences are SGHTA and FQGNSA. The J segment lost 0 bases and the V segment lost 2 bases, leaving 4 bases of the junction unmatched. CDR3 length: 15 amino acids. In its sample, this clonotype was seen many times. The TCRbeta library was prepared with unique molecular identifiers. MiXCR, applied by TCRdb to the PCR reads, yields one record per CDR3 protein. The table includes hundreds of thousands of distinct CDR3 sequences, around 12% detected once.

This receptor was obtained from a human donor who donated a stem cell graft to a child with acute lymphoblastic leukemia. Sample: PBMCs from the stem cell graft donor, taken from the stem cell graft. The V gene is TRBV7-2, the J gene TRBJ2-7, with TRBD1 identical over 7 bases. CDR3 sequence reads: CASSLRPGGSYEQYF. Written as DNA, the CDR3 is TGTGCCAGCAGCTTACGCCCAGGGGGCTCCTACGAGCAGTACTTC.